Shown below are 7 T cell receptor beta chains from a single sample sequenced in a study of preoperative IRX-2 immunotherapy in early breast cancer. TCRdb's table, derived via immunoSEQ multiplex PCR, lists solely in-frame clones and lacks some. Of 24,000 or so clones listed, roughly 80% are singletons. Treatment reported: preoperative locoregional IRX-2 cytokine immunotherapy. The starting material was lymph node tissue, obtained before IRX-2 immunotherapy. All receptors derive from a human donor with breast cancer.

The chain recombines TRBV11-3 with TRBJ1-5, with a possible D match to TRBD1 (6 bases). Trimming removed 2 bases from V and 6 bases from J, with 23 bases in between. Per the germline V gene, CDR1 is SGHNT and CDR2 is YENEEA. This CDR3 is built from 18 residues. CDR3 DNA sequence: TGTGCCAGCAGCTTATACCCCCGGGGGGGCCGCGGGAGTCAGCCCCAGCATTTT. Protein sequence: CASSLYPRGGRGSQPQHF.

The chain combines TRBV10-3 with TRBJ1-1; D not resolved. This CDR3 region has 15 residues. V lost 0 bases, J lost 3 bases, and 11 bases lay in between. From germline, CDR1 is ENHRY and CDR2 SYGVKD. The CDR3, as DNA: TGTGCCATCAGTGAGTCAGCTTTGCGTGACACTGAAGCTTTCTTT. It is translated as CAISESALRDTEAFF.

The chain couples TRBV6-8 to TRBJ1-2, with D hard to call. V gave up 8 bases and J gave up 1 base, with 23 bases separating them. Germline CDR1 MNHGY, CDR2 SAAAGT. The CDR3 contains 17 residues. CDR3 sequence: CASHGHHIRSVNYGYTF. The CDR3, as DNA: TGTGCCAGCCATGGCCACCATATTCGGTCTGTTAACTATGGCTACACCTTC.

V is TRBV28 and J is TRBJ2-4; 7 bases map to TRBD1. With V trimmed by 5 bases and J by 1 base, 8 bases remained unmatched. The germline CDR1 and CDR2 sequences are MDHEN and SYDVKM. This CDR3 is built from 16 residues. This CDR3 is CASSQGQTFAKNIQYF. The CDR3 coding sequence is TGTGCCAGCAGTCAGGGACAGACCTTCGCCAAAAACATTCAGTACTTC.

This chain links TRBV11-3 with TRBJ1-1, with no clear D. Trimming removed 3 bases at V and 1 base at J, with 12 bases between. CDR1 and CDR2 (germline): SGHNT, YENEEA. The CDR3 is made up of 15 amino acids. The CDR3 DNA is TGTGCCAGCAGCTTGGCCCCGGGAGGGAACACTGAAGCTTTCTTT. This codes for CASSLAPGGNTEAFF.

The CDR3 sequence is CASSDGTGLDEKLFF. The CDR3 bases are TGCGCCAGCAGTGATGGGACAGGGTTGGATGAAAAACTGTTTTTT. This chain connects TRBV10-2 to TRBJ1-4; 9 nucleotides align to TRBD1. Per the germline V gene, CDR1 is WSHSY and CDR2 is SAAADI. There are 15 residues in the CDR3. V trimming: 3 bases; J trimming: 6 bases; junction bases outside the gene matches: 5.

The chain recombines TRBV6-8 with TRBJ1-6; no firm D call. The CDR3 is made up of 14 amino acids. Germline values: CDR1 MNHGY, CDR2 SAAAGT. Trimming pared 7 bases from V and 10 bases from J, leaving 17 bases between. CDR3 nucleotide sequence: TGTGCCAGCACCTACGGGAGAATTGAATCACCCCTCCACTTT. The encoded protein is CASTYGRIESPLHF.